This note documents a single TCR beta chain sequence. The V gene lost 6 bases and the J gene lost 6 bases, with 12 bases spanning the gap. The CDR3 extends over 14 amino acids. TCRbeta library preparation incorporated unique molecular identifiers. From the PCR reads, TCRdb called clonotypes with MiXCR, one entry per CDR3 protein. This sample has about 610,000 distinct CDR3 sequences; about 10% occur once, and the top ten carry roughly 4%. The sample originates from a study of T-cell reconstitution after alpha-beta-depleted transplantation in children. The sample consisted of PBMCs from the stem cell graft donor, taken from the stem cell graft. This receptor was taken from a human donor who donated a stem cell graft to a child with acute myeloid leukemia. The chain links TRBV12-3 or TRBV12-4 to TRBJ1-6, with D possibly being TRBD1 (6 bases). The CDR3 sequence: CASSLQGVNSPLHF. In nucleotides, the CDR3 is TGTGCCAGCAGCCTACAGGGAGTTAATTCACCCCTCCACTTT.